This entry lists 9 T cell receptor beta chains sequenced from one sample in a study of blood T cell repertoires in COVID-19 (dated by TCRdb to about 2020). Libraries came from the immunoSEQ multiplex PCR assay. Entries here come from immuneACCESS through TCRdb and include only in-frame sequences with V and J called. Some clones fail to appear in such tables; in the studies checked, an unresolved V gene covers under half of the shortfall, and the cause of the remainder is unknown. Recorded for this sample are about 140,000 clones; around nine tenths of them occurred a single time. Roughly 10% of the sample goes to the ten largest clones. The sample was peripheral blood. These receptors were obtained from a man aged 50 to 59 with active or convalescent COVID-19.

This chain links TRBV7-3 with TRBJ2-2, with 8 bases identical to TRBD1. This CDR3 contains 16 residues. From germline, CDR1 is SGHTA and CDR2 FQGTGA. The junction had 6 bases not matched to a gene; V was cut back by 5 bases and J by 1 base. The CDR3 sequence is CASSTDRGLNTGELFF. In DNA, the CDR3 is TGTGCCAGCAGCACAGACAGGGGATTGAACACCGGGGAGCTGTTTTTT.

This clone appeared once. Here the CDR3 DNA reads TGTGCCAGCAGTTTATTGAGGGAGGGCTTGTTCTTC. It translates to CASSLLREGLFF. V gene TRBV12-3 or TRBV12-4 combines with J gene TRBJ2-1; 7 nucleotides agree with TRBD2. Trimming took 2 bases from V and 15 from J; bases not matched to a gene: 7. The CDR3 spans 12 residues.

The DNA of the CDR3 is TGTGCCAGCAGCGGACAGGCCGAGCAGTACTTC. Its protein is CASSGQAEQYF. The gene calls are TRBV28 and TRBJ2-7, with 7 bases that match TRBD1. The CDR3 runs to 11 residues. CDR1 MDHEN and CDR2 SYDVKM come from the germline V gene. Trimming removed 6 bases from V and 6 bases from J; junction bases left unmatched: 2.

The rearrangement joins TRBV19 to TRBJ1-1, with a possible D match to TRBD1 (6 bases). The CDR3 runs 15 residues. Germline values: CDR1 LNHDA, CDR2 SQIVND (reference sequence). V lost 3 bases and J 0 bases, leaving 11 bases between the germline ends. The CDR3 here is CASSMETGMNTEAFF. CDR3 coding DNA: TGTGCCAGTAGTATGGAGACAGGAATGAACACTGAAGCTTTCTTT.

The gene calls are TRBV18 and TRBJ2-1; D possibly corresponds to TRBD2 (6 bases). Per germline, CDR1 KGHSH and CDR2 LQKENI. V gave up 4 bases and J gave up 0 bases, with 16 bases separating them. This CDR3 has 17 amino acids. CDR3 in DNA: TGTGCCAGCTCACTCCTCGGGACTTTTAGCTCCTACAATGAGCAGTTCTTC. Translation: CASSLLGTFSSYNEQFF.

V usage is TRBV27 and J usage is TRBJ2-1; a possible D gene is TRBD2 (6 bases). This CDR3 comprises 13 residues. Germline V gene sequence: CDR1 MNHEY, CDR2 SMNVEV (reference sequence). Trimming removed 5 bases at V and 8 bases at J, with 13 bases between. The CDR3 coding sequence is TGTGCCAGCAGTAATACTAGCTATCATGAGCAGTTCTTC. Amino acids: CASSNTSYHEQFF.

This clone was seen a few times. The chain uses TRBV2 and TRBJ2-7; the match to TRBD2 covers 11 bases. Germline lookup yields CDR1 SNHLY and CDR2 FYNNEI. This CDR3 region has 15 residues. V was clipped by 7 bases and J by 1 base; unmatched bases: 6. This chain's CDR3 is CASKKGLADSYEQYF. CDR3 DNA: TGTGCCAGCAAAAAGGGACTAGCGGATTCCTACGAGCAGTACTTC.

This clone was found once. The rearrangement uses TRBV18 and TRBJ2-5; 8 bases line up with TRBD1. CDR1 and CDR2 (germline): KGHSH, LQKENI. The CDR3 has 15 amino acids. V was pared by 3 bases and J by 2 bases, with 5 bases of the junction left unmatched. CDR3: CASSPLGTGQETQYF. In DNA, the CDR3 is TGTGCCAGCTCACCCCTAGGGACAGGACAAGAGACCCAGTACTTC.

The chain is built from TRBV6-2 or TRBV6-3 and TRBJ2-2, with TRBD2 identical over 8 bases. This CDR3 spans 16 amino acids. Germline V gives CDR1 MNHEY, CDR2 SVGEGT. The J segment lost 8 bases and the V segment lost 2 bases, leaving 10 bases of the junction unmatched. In DNA, the CDR3 is TGTGCCAGCAGTTACCTAGGGACTAGAAGGTCTGGGGAGCTGTTTTTT. As protein: CASSYLGTRRSGELFF.